A single sample gave rise to the 27 T cell receptor beta chains below, sequenced in a study of blood T cell repertoires in COVID-19. TCRdb's table, derived via immunoSEQ multiplex PCR, lists solely in-frame clones and lacks some. Of approximately 470,000 clones in the sample, approximately 86% are singletons; the top ten hold 0.7%. Sequencing was carried out using PBMCs or T cells enriched from blood (not recorded which). These receptors were obtained from a woman under 30 who had recovered from COVID-19.

The V gene is TRBV6-5, the J gene TRBJ1-4; D call uncertain. Per the germline V gene, CDR1 is MNHEY and CDR2 is SVGAGI. Trimming removed 6 bases from V and 5 bases from J, with 16 bases in between. The CDR3 consists of 15 residues. The CDR3 nucleotides are TGTGCCAGCAGCGTTCCCCTAGGGAGGAATGAAAAACTGTTTTTT. It is translated as CASSVPLGRNEKLFF.

The rearrangement links TRBV29-1 to TRBJ1-1, with TRBD1 matching 7 bases. In germline, CDR1 is SQVTM, CDR2 ANQGSEA. The CDR3 contains 11 residues. The CDR3 region is CTSDRATEAFF. The CDR3 DNA sequence: TGCACGTCAGACAGGGCGACTGAAGCTTTCTTT.

The chain uses TRBV30 and TRBJ1-6; TRBD1 matches at 7 bases. Losses at the gene ends were 3 bases for V and 7 bases for J; bases not matched to a gene: 6. The germline V gene has CDR1 GTSNPN and CDR2 SVGIG (reference sequence). This CDR3 comprises 14 residues. CDR3 nucleotide sequence: TGTGCCTGGAGCCCCGGGACAGAAAATTCACCCCTCCACTTT. It is translated as CAWSPGTENSPLHF.

This clone was seen only once. The chain is built from TRBV5-1 and TRBJ2-3; D ambiguous. Trimming left V 0 bases short and J 3 bases short, with 14 bases between. This CDR3 is 16 amino acids long. Per the germline V gene, CDR1 is SGHRS and CDR2 is YFSETQ. The CDR3 region has the DNA TGCGCCAGCAGCTTGGCATCTAACCCCCTGACAGATACGCAGTATTTT. It translates to CASSLASNPLTDTQYF.

The rearrangement links TRBV29-1 to TRBJ2-7; the D is unclear. Germline V gives CDR1 SQVTM, CDR2 ANQGSEA. Trimming stripped 4 bases from V and 0 bases from J, with 7 bases between. There are 12 residues in the CDR3. The chain's CDR3 is CSVVFYSYEQYF. CDR3 in DNA: TGCAGCGTTGTGTTCTACTCCTACGAGCAGTACTTC.

The chain is built from TRBV7-8 and TRBJ1-1; 8 bases agree with TRBD1. The CDR3 loop spans 17 amino acids. V was clipped by 5 bases and J by 1 base; unmatched bases: 12. Germline CDR1 and CDR2: SGHVS and FQNEAQ. The CDR3 sequence is CASSPRFGTGANTEAFF. The CDR3 DNA is TGTGCCAGCAGCCCCCGGTTCGGGACAGGAGCGAACACTGAAGCTTTCTTT. The full variable domain, completed using reference TRBV7-8 and TRBJ1-1, is GAGVSQSPRYKVAKRGQDVALRCDPISGHVSLFWYQQALGQGPEFLTYFQNEAQLDKSGLPSDRFFAERPEGSVSTLKIQRTQQEDSAVYLCASSPRFGTGANTEAFFGQGTRLTVV.

V is TRBV2 and J is TRBJ2-3, with TRBD1 matching over 8 bases. CDR3 length: 13 amino acids. Looked up from germline, CDR1 is SNHLY and CDR2 is FYNNEI. V lost 6 bases and J lost 7; bases outside the gene matches: 6. DNA for the CDR3: TGTGCCAGCAGCCTGAACAGGGGGAATACGCAGTATTTT. Translating it yields CASSLNRGNTQYF.

The V call is TRBV5-5, the J call TRBJ2-1; maybe TRBD1 (6 bases). CDR3 length equals 16 residues. V dropped 1 base and J dropped 8 bases, with 19 bases sitting between them. CDR1 and CDR2 (germline): SGHKS, YYEKEE (reference sequence). The CDR3 loop reads CASSLQGTGPWDEQFF. DNA of the CDR3: TGTGCCAGCAGCTTGCAGGGAACAGGGCCATGGGATGAGCAGTTCTTC.

The chain employs TRBV7-2 and TRBJ1-1; D not certain. The CDR3 has 15 residues. The germline CDR1 and CDR2 sequences are SGHTA and FQGNSA. Trimming pared 3 bases from V and 3 bases from J, leaving 14 bases between. DNA for the CDR3: TGTGCCAGCAGCTTCGTGGGGAGGGCGGACACTGAAGCTTTCTTT. It specifies CASSFVGRADTEAFF.

The chain carries TRBV7-9 and TRBJ2-1; 8 bases fit TRBD1. This CDR3 is 13 amino acids long. The J segment lost 6 bases and the V segment lost 4 bases, leaving 2 bases of the junction unmatched. Germline values: CDR1 SEHNR, CDR2 FQNEAQ (reference sequence). In DNA, the CDR3 is TGTGCCAGCAGCTCCGGACAGGGCAATGAGCAGTTCTTC. Translating it yields CASSSGQGNEQFF.

V usage is TRBV5-1 and J usage is TRBJ1-1, with D uncertain. Per the germline V gene, CDR1 is SGHRS and CDR2 is YFSETQ. Trimming left V 4 bases short and J 4 bases short, with 11 bases between. This CDR3 is 13 amino acids long. The CDR3, as DNA: TGCGCCAGCAGCGTGTCTGGAGTCACTGAAGCTTTCTTT. Protein product: CASSVSGVTEAFF.

As concerns this clone: This CDR3 fails to terminate in the conserved phenylalanine or tryptophan, so it likely reflects a read error. The limits of the CDR3 on the DNA are not certain, so only TCRdb's listed CDR3 is given. The chain carries TRBV28 and TRBJ2-3; the table's TRBD2 call for D was not verified on the DNA. With termini counted, the CDR3 has 13 amino acids. The germline CDR1 and CDR2 sequences are MDHEN and SYDVKM. The CDR3 loop is CASSLIYWLGTWI.

CDR3 protein: CASEERSGNTIYF. Written as DNA, the CDR3 is TGTGCCAGCGAGGAGCGCTCTGGAAACACCATATATTTT. The chain links TRBV28 to TRBJ1-3; the D is unclear. CDR3 length: 13 amino acids. The V and J ends lost 8 bases and 0 bases respectively, with 8 bases between them. In germline, CDR1 is MDHEN, CDR2 SYDVKM. Based on the CDR3 plus reference TRBV28 and TRBJ1-3, the full variable domain is DVKVTQSSRYLVKRTGEKVFLECVQDMDHENMFWYRQDPGLGLRLIYFSYDVKMKEKGDIPEGYSVSREKKERFSLILESASTNQTSMYLCASEERSGNTIYFGEGSWLTVV.

The chain carries TRBV11-2 and TRBJ1-4, with D possibly matching TRBD1 (6 bases). Trimming pared 4 bases from V and 5 bases from J, leaving 17 bases between. The CDR3 length is 16 residues. Germline CDR1 reads SGHAT; CDR2 reads FQNNGV. CDR3 DNA: TGTGCCAGCAGCTCCACGTGGGGGCGACTCAATGAAAAACTGTTTTTT. Translated: CASSSTWGRLNEKLFF.

V usage is TRBV19 and J usage is TRBJ2-7, with D perhaps TRBD1 (5 bases). The CDR3 sequence is 15 residues long. CDR1 and CDR2 (germline): LNHDA, SQIVND (reference sequence). V was trimmed by 6 bases and J by 2 bases, leaving 17 bases between them. CDR3 protein: CASRAGSAGTYEQYF. CDR3 sequence (DNA): TGTGCCAGTAGGGCAGGGTCGGCAGGGACCTACGAGCAGTACTTC.

The chain's CDR3 is CASSPDRVSPLHF. CDR3 coding DNA: TGTGCCAGCAGCCCCGACAGGGTTTCACCCCTCCACTTT. This chain links TRBV9 with TRBJ1-6; the match to TRBD1 covers 7 bases. With 4 bases clipped from V and 9 bases from J, the junction kept 4 bases outside the gene matches. Germline CDR1 SGDLS, CDR2 YYNGEE. The CDR3 is 13 amino acids.

The V gene is TRBV6-5, the J gene TRBJ1-2, with 8 bases lining up with TRBD1. V was clipped by 6 bases and J by 6 bases; unmatched bases: 3. This CDR3 has 12 residues. Germline CDR1 MNHEY, CDR2 SVGAGI. The CDR3 loop reads CASSRGQDGYTF. The CDR3 nucleotides read TGTGCCAGCAGCAGGGGGCAAGATGGCTACACCTTC.

This clone was counted many times. This chain uses TRBV5-6 with TRBJ1-6; D not certain. The CDR3 has 12 amino acids. The germline V and J ends were trimmed by 1 base and 8 bases, with 4 bases remaining between them. CDR1 and CDR2 from the germline V gene are SGHDT and YYEEEE. The CDR3 DNA follows: TGTGCCAGCAGCTTGCTTTATTCACCCCTCCACTTT. It encodes CASSLLYSPLHF. The full variable domain, rest sourced from reference TRBV5-6 and TRBJ1-6, is DAGVTQSPTHLIKTRGQQVTLRCSPKSGHDTVSWYQQALGQGPQFIFQYYEEEERQRGNFPDRFSGHQFPNYSSELNVNALLLGDSALYLCASSLLYSPLHFGNGTRLTVT.

The DNA of the CDR3 is TGTGCCAGCAGCCTTACGACAACAGGGGGCAGTGAGCAGTTCTTC. It codes for CASSLTTTGGSEQFF. The chain employs TRBV5-6 and TRBJ2-1, with 9 bases identical to TRBD1. The CDR3 extends over 15 amino acids. V was pared by 4 bases and J by 9 bases, with 11 bases of the junction left unmatched. The germline CDR1 and CDR2 sequences are SGHDT and YYEEEE. Complete variable domain (other parts from reference TRBV5-6 and TRBJ2-1): DAGVTQSPTHLIKTRGQQVTLRCSPKSGHDTVSWYQQALGQGPQFIFQYYEEEERQRGNFPDRFSGHQFPNYSSELNVNALLLGDSALYLCASSLTTTGGSEQFFGPGTRLTVL.

The chain employs TRBV10-1 and TRBJ2-1, with 12 bases identical to TRBD2. Germline CDR1 WNHNN, CDR2 SYGVQD (reference sequence). The CDR3 has 17 amino acids. Germline trimming cut 3 bases from V and 3 bases from J; bases unmatched to any gene: 6. The CDR3 loop reads CASSDPLTSGGYNEQFF. CDR3 DNA sequence: TGCGCCAGCAGTGACCCGCTGACTAGCGGGGGCTACAATGAGCAGTTCTTC.

The chain uses TRBV28 and TRBJ1-1; D ambiguous. V was shortened by 3 bases and J by 0 bases, with 14 bases between the two germline ends. CDR1 is MDHEN and CDR2 is SYDVKM in the germline V gene. The CDR3 totals 16 residues. CDR3 region: CASSFPTDILNTEAFF. The CDR3 DNA reads TGTGCCAGCAGTTTCCCTACCGATATCCTGAACACTGAAGCTTTCTTT.

The gene calls are TRBV27 and TRBJ1-2; 8 bases line up with TRBD1. CDR1 is MNHEY and CDR2 is SMNVEV in the germline V gene (reference sequence). The V and J ends lost 4 bases and 5 bases, in that order; junction bases with no gene match: 12. The CDR3 length is 16 residues. The chain's CDR3 is CASSSPLQGARYGYTF. As DNA, the CDR3 is TGTGCCAGCAGTTCTCCTCTTCAGGGGGCTAGGTATGGCTACACCTTC.

V gene TRBV5-6 combines with J gene TRBJ1-5; tentative D call: TRBD1 (5 bases). The V and J ends lost 6 bases and 7 bases respectively, with 11 bases between them. Germline V gene data show CDR1 as SGHDT and CDR2 as YYEEEE. This CDR3 has 12 residues. The CDR3 bases are TGTGCCAGCAACCTCGGGGGACAGCCCCAGCATTTT. It yields the protein CASNLGGQPQHF.

This sequence joins TRBV5-1 and TRBJ2-5; D is ambiguous. The CDR3 loop spans 16 amino acids. CDR1 and CDR2 from the germline V gene are SGHRS and YFSETQ. Trimming took off 0 bases at V and 0 bases at J, with 12 bases between the two ends. CDR3 amino acids: CASSLESFYDQETQYF. The CDR3 DNA sequence: TGCGCCAGCAGCTTGGAAAGTTTCTACGACCAAGAGACCCAGTACTTC. The full variable domain, in which reference TRBV5-1 and TRBJ2-5 provide the parts outside the CDR3, is KAGVTQTPRYLIKTRGQQVTLSCSPISGHRSVSWYQQTPGQGLQFLFEYFSETQRNKGNFPGRFSGRQFSNSRSEMNVSTLELGDSALYLCASSLESFYDQETQYFGPGTRLLVL.

The chain carries TRBV5-1 and TRBJ2-2, with 7 bases matching TRBD1. There are 16 residues in the CDR3. Germline assignment: CDR1 SGHRS and CDR2 YFSETQ. V trimming: 6 bases; J trimming: 1 base; junction bases outside the gene matches: 9. The CDR3 bases are TGCGCCAGCACCGCCCGGACAGGCGTGAACACCGGGGAGCTGTTTTTT. It translates to CASTARTGVNTGELFF. The full variable domain, its missing parts supplied by reference TRBV5-1 and TRBJ2-2, is KAGVTQTPRYLIKTRGQQVTLSCSPISGHRSVSWYQQTPGQGLQFLFEYFSETQRNKGNFPGRFSGRQFSNSRSEMNVSTLELGDSALYLCASTARTGVNTGELFFGEGSRLTVL.

This sequence joins TRBV30 and TRBJ1-5; TRBD1 might be the D (6 bases). The V and J ends lost 1 base and 11 bases respectively, with 15 bases between them. The CDR3 spans 13 residues. Germline CDR1 reads GTSNPN; CDR2 reads SVGIG (reference sequence). CDR3 sequence (DNA): TGTGCCTGGAGTGGTGACAGGTCCGGGGCCCAGCATTTT. Encoded protein: CAWSGDRSGAQHF.

The J gene is TRBJ1-2, the V gene TRBV7-9, with 12 positions matching TRBD1. V shed 5 bases and J 5 bases; nucleotides not matched to a gene: 9. Germline V gene data show CDR1 as SEHNR and CDR2 as FQNEAQ (reference sequence). The CDR3 length is 16 residues. The CDR3 is CASSPPGTGGWYGYTF. The CDR3 DNA follows: TGTGCCAGCAGCCCACCCGGGACAGGGGGCTGGTATGGCTACACCTTC.